This TCR beta chain appears in the sequencing data of a study of blood T cell repertoires in COVID-19. The J segment lost 6 bases and the V segment lost 4 bases, leaving 8 bases of the junction unmatched. CDR3 length: 15 residues. The germline V gene encodes CDR1 SGHDN and CDR2 FVKESK. Some clones are missing from TCRdb's copy, which holds only in-frame ones; the method was immunoSEQ multiplex PCR. The repertoire holds under 200,000 clones, with about four fifths as singletons. The source of this sequence is a woman in her fifties or sixties who had recovered from COVID-19. The J gene is TRBJ1-2, the V gene TRBV14, with 10 bases identical to TRBD1. Specimen: PBMCs or T cells enriched from blood (not recorded which). The CDR3 DNA is TGTGCCAGCAGCCGAACCCGACAGGGGGCTGATGGCTACACCTTC. The encoded protein is CASSRTRQGADGYTF.